This T cell receptor beta chain was captured by sequencing in a study of OX40 agonist ivuxolimab in advanced cancers. Whole-study context: Allowance was made for prior anti-PD-1, anti-PD-L1 or anti-CTLA-4 therapy, and around 41% had some. Notes on the study in general: In general, CD8+ T cells held more expanded clones than CD4+ did, on average. Among patients with partial responses at 0.1-3.0 mg/kg, clonal expansion was among the lowest.

Systemic immunosuppression or a history of autoimmune disease excluded patients. Sequenced by immunoSEQ multiplex PCR; TCRdb stores in-frame clones only, minus some. This sample has roughly 82,000 clones, with less than 85% found just once. A single count supports this clone. The antigen is not known. The germline V gene encodes CDR1 KGHSH and CDR2 LQKENI. The CDR3 sequence is 16 residues long. With 3 bases removed from V and 0 bases from J, the gap between germline ends came to 11 bases. The receptor was isolated from an adult with an advanced solid tumor such as melanoma, head and neck, liver or kidney cancer. Sample: CD4+ or CD8+ T cells sorted from blood, taken in a trial of the OX40 agonist ivuxolimab. J is TRBJ2-2 and V is TRBV18; D ambiguous. The CDR3 sequence is CASSPGQASNTGELFF. The CDR3 region has the DNA TGTGCCAGCTCACCTGGGCAGGCCTCGAACACCGGGGAGCTGTTTTTT.